This T cell receptor (beta chain) was sequenced for a study of CD8+CD57+ T cells in acquired aplastic anemia. Study-wide background: Yields of DNA that came from sorted CD4+ and CD8+ cells averaged approximately 3.2 ug.

Study findings and constraints: With respect to CD8+ Simpson's diversity, patients and controls did not differ significantly. The study identified more than 25 CD8+ CDR3 sequences shared by patients and controls.

In its sample, this clonotype was seen once. Its target is not known. The template for TCR beta VDJ and CDR3 sequence profiling was genomic DNA. TCRdb reprocessed the reads with MiXCR, giving one entry per CDR3 protein. The sample yields about 170,000 distinct CDR3 sequences, around 60% seen once. Germline V gene sequence: CDR1 SGHRS, CDR2 YFSETQ. J gave up 2 bases and V 4 bases, and 5 bases lay outside the gene matches. CDR3 size: 15 residues. This clonotype was obtained from a human donor in good health. The chain joins TRBV5-1 to TRBJ2-1, with 8 bases lining up with TRBD2. What was sequenced was sorted CD4+, CD8+, or CD8+CD57+ T cells (not recorded which) from PBMCs. The CDR3 DNA reads TGCGCCAGCAGCGGGTCGGGGGGGCCCTACAATGAGCAGTTCTTC. Protein product: CASSGSGGPYNEQFF.